A single sample gave rise to the 7 T cell receptor beta chains below, sequenced in a study of neoadjuvant anti-PD-1 for oral cavity cancer. Produced via immunoSEQ multiplex PCR; TCRdb's table is partial and in-frame only. The table includes over 25,000 clones, 70% to 80% detected once. Time point denoted: after neoadjuvant nivolumab, at surgical resection. This sample comprised PBMCs, obtained after nivolumab (anti-PD-1) treatment. The receptors were sampled from a person aged 35-79 years with oral cavity squamous cell carcinoma.

The rearrangement joins TRBV7-2 to TRBJ2-1, with 7 bases aligning to TRBD1. Germline V lookup: CDR1 SGHTA, CDR2 FQGNSA. The junction had 5 bases not matched to a gene; V was cut back by 1 base and J by 5 bases. The CDR3 has 15 residues. CDR3 in DNA: TGTGCCAGCAGCTTAGTGGGGACAGCTAACAATGAGCAGTTCTTC. This translates into CASSLVGTANNEQFF.

The chain employs TRBV18 and TRBJ1-1; no clear D gene. CDR1 and CDR2 from the germline V gene are KGHSH and LQKENI. The CDR3 totals 14 residues. Trimming took off 3 bases at V and 0 bases at J, with 8 bases between the two ends. The CDR3 reads CASSPVSMNTEAFF. CDR3 nucleotides: TGTGCCAGCTCACCTGTGAGTATGAACACTGAAGCTTTCTTT. The whole variable domain, remainder taken from reference TRBV18 and TRBJ1-1, is NAGVMQNPRHLVRRRGQEARLRCSPMKGHSHVYWYRQLPEEGLKFMVYLQKENIIDESGMPKERFSAEFPKEGPSILRIQQVVRGDSAAYFCASSPVSMNTEAFFGQGTRLTVV.

The J gene is TRBJ2-2, the V gene TRBV25-1, with TRBD2 as a possible D gene (6 bases). The CDR3 totals 15 residues. Trimming cost V 2 bases and J 6 bases, with 13 bases left between them. The V gene's germline CDR1 is MGHDK and CDR2 SYGVNS. In DNA form, the CDR3 reads TGTGCCAGCAGTGAAAAGGCAGGCGGGGCCGGGGAGCTGTTTTTT. Its protein is CASSEKAGGAGELFF.

V and J are TRBV20-1 and TRBJ2-7, with D unresolved. Germline V gives CDR1 DFQATT, CDR2 SNEGSKA (reference sequence). This CDR3 is 11 amino acids long. The V end lost 5 bases, the J end lost 0 bases, and 5 bases lay between the germline ends. CDR3 DNA: TGCAGTGCTCGGAGCTCCTACGAGCAGTACTTC. Amino acids: CSARSSYEQYF.

The chain recombines TRBV6-1 with TRBJ1-2; D might be TRBD1 (5 bases). The CDR3 sequence is 14 residues long. CDR1 is MNHNS, CDR2 SASEGT, per germline. The V gene lost 3 bases and the J gene lost 4 bases, with 12 bases spanning the gap. The CDR3 region is CASSEQGGPYGYTF. CDR3 bases: TGTGCCAGCAGTGAGCAGGGAGGGCCCTATGGCTACACCTTC.

V and J are TRBV19 and TRBJ1-5, with 7 positions matching TRBD1. The J segment lost 2 bases and the V segment lost 7 bases, leaving 8 bases of the junction unmatched. Germline values: CDR1 LNHDA, CDR2 SQIVND (reference sequence). The CDR3 consists of 15 residues. CDR3 nucleotides: TGTGCCAGTACCACCAGCGGACAGGGCAATCAGCCCCAGCATTTT. This sequence encodes CASTTSGQGNQPQHF.

J is TRBJ2-1 and V is TRBV6-1, with 8 bases fitting TRBD1. Germline CDR1 and CDR2: MNHNS and SASEGT. With V trimmed by 5 bases and J by 5 bases, 2 bases remained unmatched. This CDR3 is 13 amino acids long. The DNA of the CDR3 is TGTGCCAGCAGTCCGACAGGGGACAATGAGCAGTTCTTC. Its translation is CASSPTGDNEQFF.